This T cell receptor (beta chain) was sequenced during a study of T cell clones after liver transplantation. Looking at the study overall: In this trial, immunosuppression withdrawal was attempted within 2 years of liver transplant. TCRbeta sequencing after a pre-transplant mixed lymphocyte reaction identified graft-donor-reactive clones, later tracked in post-transplant blood. Patients counted as tolerant after at least one year off all immunosuppression, enzymes not exceeding twice normal.

CD3+CD4+ and CD3+CD8+ cells were FACS-sorted from thawed unstimulated PBMCs. Profiling relied on immunoSEQ multiplex PCR, and the TCRdb table lists in-frame clones only, not all of them. The sample includes around 110,000 clones, roughly nine tenths of them seen just once. The material sequenced was CD4+ T cells from blood, taken 12 months after liver transplant. The origin of this receptor is a human patient who received a liver transplant. The T cells may partly be graft donor cells.

The CDR3 loop is CASTQIGTVQETQYF. DNA for the CDR3: TGCGCCAGCACCCAAATAGGGACTGTACAAGAGACCCAGTACTTC. This chain connects TRBV5-1 to TRBJ2-5; possible D gene TRBD2, 6 bases. V was shortened by 6 bases and J by 2 bases, with 17 bases between the two germline ends. Germline CDR1 is SGHRS and CDR2 is YFSETQ. This CDR3 spans 15 amino acids.